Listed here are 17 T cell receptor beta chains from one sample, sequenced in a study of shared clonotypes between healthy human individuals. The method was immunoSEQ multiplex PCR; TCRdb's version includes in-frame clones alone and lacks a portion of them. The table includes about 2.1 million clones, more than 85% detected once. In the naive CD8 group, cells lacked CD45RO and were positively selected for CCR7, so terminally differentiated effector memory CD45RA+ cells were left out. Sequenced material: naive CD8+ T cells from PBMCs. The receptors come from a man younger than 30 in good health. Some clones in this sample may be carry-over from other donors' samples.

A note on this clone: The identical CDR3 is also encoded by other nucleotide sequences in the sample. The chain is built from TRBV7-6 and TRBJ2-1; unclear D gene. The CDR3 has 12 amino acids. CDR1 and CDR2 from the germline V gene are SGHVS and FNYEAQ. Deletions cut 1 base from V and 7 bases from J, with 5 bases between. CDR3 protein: CASSLGSNEQFF. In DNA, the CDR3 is TGTGCCAGCAGCTTAGGTAGTAATGAGCAGTTCTTC.

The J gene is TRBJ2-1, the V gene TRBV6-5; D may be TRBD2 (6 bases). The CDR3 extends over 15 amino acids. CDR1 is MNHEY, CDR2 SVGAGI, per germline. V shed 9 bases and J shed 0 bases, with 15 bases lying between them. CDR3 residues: CASYRGKSSYNEQFF. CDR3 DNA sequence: TGTGCCAGTTACCGGGGGAAAAGCTCCTACAATGAGCAGTTCTTC.

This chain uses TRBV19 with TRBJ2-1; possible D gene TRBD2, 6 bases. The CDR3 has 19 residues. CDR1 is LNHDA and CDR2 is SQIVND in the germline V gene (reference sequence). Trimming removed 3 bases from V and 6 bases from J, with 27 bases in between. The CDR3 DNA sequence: TGTGCCAGTAGTATTGGCTTGGTTAGGCGGGCGGGATCGGGCAATGAGCAGTTCTTC. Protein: CASSIGLVRRAGSGNEQFF.

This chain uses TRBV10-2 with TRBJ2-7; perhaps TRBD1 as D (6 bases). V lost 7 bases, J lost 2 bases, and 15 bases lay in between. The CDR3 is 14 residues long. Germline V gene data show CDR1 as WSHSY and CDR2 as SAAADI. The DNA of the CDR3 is TGCGCCAGCAACTCCGGGACACTGACCTACGAGCAGTACTTC. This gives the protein CASNSGTLTYEQYF.

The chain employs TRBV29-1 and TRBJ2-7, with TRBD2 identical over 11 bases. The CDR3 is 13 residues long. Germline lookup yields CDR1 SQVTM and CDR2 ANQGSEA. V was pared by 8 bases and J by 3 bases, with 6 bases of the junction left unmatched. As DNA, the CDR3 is TGCAGCTCCACCGGGACTAGCGGCTACGAGCAGTACTTC. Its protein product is CSSTGTSGYEQYF.

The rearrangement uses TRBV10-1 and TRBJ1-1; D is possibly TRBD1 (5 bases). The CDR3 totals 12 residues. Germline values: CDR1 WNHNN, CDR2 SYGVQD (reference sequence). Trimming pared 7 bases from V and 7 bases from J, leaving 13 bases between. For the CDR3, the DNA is TGCGCCAGCATGGGACCCCTCGGTGAAGCTTTCTTT. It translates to CASMGPLGEAFF.

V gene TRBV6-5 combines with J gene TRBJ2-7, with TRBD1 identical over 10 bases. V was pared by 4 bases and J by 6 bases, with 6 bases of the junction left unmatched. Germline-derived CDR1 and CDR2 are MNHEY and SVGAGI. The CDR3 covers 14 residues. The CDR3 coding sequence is TGTGCCAGCAGTTTCACCGGGGACAGGGGCGAGCAGTACTTC. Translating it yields CASSFTGDRGEQYF.

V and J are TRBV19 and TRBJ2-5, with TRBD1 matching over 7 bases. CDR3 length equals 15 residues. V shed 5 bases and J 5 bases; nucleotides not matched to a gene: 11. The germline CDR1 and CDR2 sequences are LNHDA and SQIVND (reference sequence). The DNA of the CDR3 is TGTGCCAGTAGTGACCAACAGGGGTATCAGGAGACCCAGTACTTC. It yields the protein CASSDQQGYQETQYF.

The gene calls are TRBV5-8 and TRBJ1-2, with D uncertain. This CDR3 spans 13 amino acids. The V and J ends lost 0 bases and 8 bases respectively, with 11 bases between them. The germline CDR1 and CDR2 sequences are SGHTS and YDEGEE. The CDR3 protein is CASSLARDGGYTF. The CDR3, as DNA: TGTGCCAGCAGCTTGGCGAGGGATGGGGGCTACACCTTC.

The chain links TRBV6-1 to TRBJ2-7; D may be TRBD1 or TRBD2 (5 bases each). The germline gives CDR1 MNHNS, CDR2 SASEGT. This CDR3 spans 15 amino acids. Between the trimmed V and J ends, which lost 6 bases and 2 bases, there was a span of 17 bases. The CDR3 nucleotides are TGTGCCAGCAGCGTGGACTCTGGACATCCCTACGAGCAGTACTTC. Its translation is CASSVDSGHPYEQYF.

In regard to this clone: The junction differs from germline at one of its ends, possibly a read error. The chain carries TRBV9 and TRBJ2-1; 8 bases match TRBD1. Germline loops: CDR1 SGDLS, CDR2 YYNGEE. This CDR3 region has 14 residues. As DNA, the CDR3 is TGTGCCGGCAGCTCCCGGACAGGGAATGGTGAGCAGTTCTTC. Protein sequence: CAGSSRTGNGEQFF.

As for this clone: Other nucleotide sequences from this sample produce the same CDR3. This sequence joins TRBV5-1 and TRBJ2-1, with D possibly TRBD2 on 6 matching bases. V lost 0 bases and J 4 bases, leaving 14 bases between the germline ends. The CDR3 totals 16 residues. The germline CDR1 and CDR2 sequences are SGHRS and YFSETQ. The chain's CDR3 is CASSLDGGVAYNEQFF. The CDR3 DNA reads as TGCGCCAGCAGCTTGGACGGCGGGGTCGCTTACAATGAGCAGTTCTTC.

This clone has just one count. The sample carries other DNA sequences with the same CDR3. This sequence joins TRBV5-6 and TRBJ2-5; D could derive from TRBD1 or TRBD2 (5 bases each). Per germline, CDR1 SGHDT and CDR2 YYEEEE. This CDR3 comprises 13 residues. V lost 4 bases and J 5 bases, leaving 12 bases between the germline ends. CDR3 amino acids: CASSGDRVETQYF. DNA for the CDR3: TGTGCCAGCAGCGGGGACCGCGTGGAGACCCAGTACTTC. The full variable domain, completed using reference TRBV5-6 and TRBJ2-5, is DAGVTQSPTHLIKTRGQQVTLRCSPKSGHDTVSWYQQALGQGPQFIFQYYEEEERQRGNFPDRFSGHQFPNYSSELNVNALLLGDSALYLCASSGDRVETQYFGPGTRLLVL.

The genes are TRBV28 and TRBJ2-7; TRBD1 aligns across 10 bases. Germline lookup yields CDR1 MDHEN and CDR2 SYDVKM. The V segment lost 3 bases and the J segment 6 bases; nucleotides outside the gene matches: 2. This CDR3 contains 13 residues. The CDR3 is CASSFGTGVEQYF. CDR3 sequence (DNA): TGTGCCAGCAGTTTTGGGACAGGGGTCGAGCAGTACTTC.

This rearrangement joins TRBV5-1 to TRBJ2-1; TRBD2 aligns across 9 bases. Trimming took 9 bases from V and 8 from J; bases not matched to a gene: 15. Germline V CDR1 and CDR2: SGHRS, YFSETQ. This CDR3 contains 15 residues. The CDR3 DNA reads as TGCGCCACTTCTAGCGGGACCTCTTTTGGGGATGAGCAGTTCTTC. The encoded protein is CATSSGTSFGDEQFF.

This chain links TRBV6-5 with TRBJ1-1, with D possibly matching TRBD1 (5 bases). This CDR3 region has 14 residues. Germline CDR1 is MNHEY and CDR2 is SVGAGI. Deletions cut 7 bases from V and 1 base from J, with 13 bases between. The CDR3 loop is CASTGTGENTEAFF. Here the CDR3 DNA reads TGTGCCAGCACTGGGACGGGAGAGAACACTGAAGCTTTCTTT.

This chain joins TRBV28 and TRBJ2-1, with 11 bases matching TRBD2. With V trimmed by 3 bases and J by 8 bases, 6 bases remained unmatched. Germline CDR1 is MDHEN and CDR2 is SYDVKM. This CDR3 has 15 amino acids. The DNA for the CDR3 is TGTGCCAGCAGTTTTCGGCTAGCGGGAGGAGATGAGCAGTTCTTC. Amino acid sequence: CASSFRLAGGDEQFF.